A single sample gave rise to the 19 T cell receptor beta chains below, sequenced in a study of blood T cells in healthy people across ages. Using a J-beta primer mix together with a sample-barcoded 5' primer, a second PCR was run for about 6 to 11 cycles. TCRdb re-called the 5' RACE reads through MiXCR, storing one row per CDR3 protein. The sample holds just over 800,000 distinct CDR3 sequences, around two thirds seen once. Sequenced input: blood. These TCRs come from a man aged 25 to 40 in good health.

This clonotype has only a few counts. CDR3 in amino acids: CASSSWGFVYEQYF. DNA for the CDR3: TGTGCCAGCAGTTCCTGGGGTTTCGTTTACGAGCAGTACTTC. The chain recombines TRBV6-2 or TRBV6-3 with TRBJ2-7; D not resolved. The germline CDR1 and CDR2 sequences are MNHEY and SVGEGT. This CDR3 comprises 14 residues. The germline V and J ends were trimmed by 4 bases and 4 bases, with 14 bases remaining between them.

There are many counts of this clonotype. One junction end disagrees with the germline gene, perhaps due to a read error. The gene calls are TRBV14 and TRBJ1-2, with TRBD1 as a possible D gene (5 bases). CDR1 and CDR2 (germline): SGHDN, FVKESK. The CDR3 extends over 12 amino acids. This chain's CDR3 is CASSQSGYGYTF. The CDR3 coding sequence is TGCGCCAGCAGCCAGTCAGGGTATGGCTACACCTTC.

The chain combines TRBV7-9 with TRBJ2-7; 9 bases match TRBD2. The V and J ends lost 1 base and 1 base, in that order; junction bases with no gene match: 8. This CDR3 contains 17 residues. The germline V gene encodes CDR1 SEHNR and CDR2 FQNEAQ (reference sequence). As DNA, the CDR3 is TGTGCCAGCAGCTTAGATGCTAGCGGGGTAAGATCCTACGAGCAGTACTTC. It yields the protein CASSLDASGVRSYEQYF.

In regard to this clonotype: With a much larger clone just one base away, this may be a read error. The chain has TRBV12-3 or TRBV12-4 and TRBJ1-2; D might be TRBD1 (6 bases). The CDR3 contains 15 residues. CDR3 sequence (DNA): TGTGCCAGCAGTTTAGACAGGGCGACCAACTGTGGCTACACCTTC. Amino acid sequence: CASSLDRATNCGYTF.

This rearrangement joins TRBV7-3 to TRBJ2-7; unclear D gene. The V and J ends lost 4 bases and 6 bases respectively, with 19 bases between them. The CDR3 totals 15 residues. Germline CDR1 and CDR2: SGHTA and FQGTGA. The CDR3 DNA is TGTGCCAGCAGCTCCCCCGGTCGTGGCTCGTCCGAGCAGTACTTC. The encoded protein is CASSSPGRGSSEQYF.

Comments on this clonotype: The junction differs from germline at one of its ends, possibly a read error. This chain connects TRBV4-2 to TRBJ2-5, with unresolved D. The J call is doubtful: the DNA matches TRBJ2-7 better. The CDR3 loop spans 15 amino acids. Germline CDR1 reads LGHNA; CDR2 reads YNFKEQ. In nucleotides, the CDR3 is TGTGCCAACAGCCAAGTCATTGGGGTAACCTACGAGCAGTACTTC. Translating it yields CANSQVIGVTYEQYF.

J is TRBJ2-7 and V is TRBV9, with D possibly being TRBD1 or TRBD2 (5 bases each). The DNA end lines up better with TRBJ2-5; the J call may be wrong. CDR3 length: 13 amino acids. CDR1 and CDR2 from the germline V gene are SGDLS and YYNGEE. The CDR3: CASSGGDKETQYF. CDR3 DNA: TGTGCCAGCAGCGGAGGGGATAAAGAGACCCAGTACTTC.

The V gene is TRBV6-2 or TRBV6-3, the J gene TRBJ2-3; D is unresolved. This CDR3 has 13 amino acids. From germline, CDR1 is MNHEY and CDR2 SVGEGT. V was clipped by 0 bases and J by 6 bases, with 7 bases between them. Written as DNA, the CDR3 is TGTGCCAGCAGTTACTCGAGTCAGGATACGCAGTATTTT. Its protein is CASSYSSQDTQYF.

This sequence joins TRBV7-2 and TRBJ2-3; 7 bases fit TRBD1. Per the germline V gene, CDR1 is SGHTA and CDR2 is FQGNSA. The V and J ends lost 5 bases and 2 bases, in that order; junction bases with no gene match: 7. CDR3 size: 15 residues. CDR3 DNA sequence: TGTGCCAGCAGCATAGGGACAGCGTTCACAGATACGCAGTATTTT. This codes for CASSIGTAFTDTQYF.

This clonotype was recorded only once. V and J are TRBV28 and TRBJ2-1; D gene uncertain. The V gene's germline CDR1 is MDHEN and CDR2 SYDVKM. The CDR3 consists of 16 residues. The ends were cut back, 4 bases at V and 4 bases at J, with 17 bases in the middle. CDR3 in DNA: TGTGCCAGCAGTTCCCGCTCCTTAACAGAGTACAATGAGCAGTTCTTC. Its translation: CASSSRSLTEYNEQFF.

This clonotype was picked up a small number of times. The chain employs TRBV20-1 and TRBJ2-7, with 10 bases fitting TRBD1. This CDR3 is built from 14 residues. Germline V gene lookup returns CDR1 DFQATT and CDR2 SNEGSKA (reference sequence). After removal of 3 bases from V and 1 base from J, the junction contained 3 bases not matched to a gene. The CDR3 protein is CSASGTGESYEQYF. CDR3 coding DNA: TGCAGTGCTAGTGGGACAGGGGAATCCTACGAGCAGTACTTC.

This clonotype was seen a few times. This chain uses TRBV9 with TRBJ2-1, with D hard to call. The germline V gene has CDR1 SGDLS and CDR2 YYNGEE. This CDR3 region has 15 residues. V shed 4 bases and J shed 1 base, with 12 bases lying between them. The CDR3: CASSPRPESYNEQFF. The CDR3 coding sequence is TGTGCCAGCAGCCCTCGGCCCGAGTCCTACAATGAGCAGTTCTTC.

There are a few counts of this clonotype. This chain connects TRBV5-6 to TRBJ1-5; 7 bases line up with TRBD1. V shed 0 bases and J 4 bases; nucleotides not matched to a gene: 7. The germline V gene encodes CDR1 SGHDT and CDR2 YYEEEE. This CDR3 has 16 amino acids. CDR3 sequence: CASSLGQGQKNQPQHF. The CDR3 DNA follows: TGTGCCAGCAGCTTGGGACAGGGCCAAAAAAATCAGCCCCAGCATTTT. Full variable domain (remainder filled in from reference TRBV5-6 and TRBJ1-5): DAGVTQSPTHLIKTRGQQVTLRCSPKSGHDTVSWYQQALGQGPQFIFQYYEEEERQRGNFPDRFSGHQFPNYSSELNVNALLLGDSALYLCASSLGQGQKNQPQHFGDGTRLSIL.

V and J are TRBV6-1 and TRBJ1-5, with TRBD1 identical over 10 bases. Looked up from germline, CDR1 is MNHNS and CDR2 is SASEGT. The CDR3 is 17 amino acids. V gave up 3 bases and J gave up 5 bases; unmatched junction bases: 10. The CDR3 region is CASSDARDRGGYQPQHF. The CDR3 DNA reads TGTGCCAGCAGTGACGCTCGGGACAGGGGCGGATATCAGCCCCAGCATTTT.

This chain uses TRBV10-3 with TRBJ1-1; D is unresolved. CDR3 size: 14 residues. Germline loops: CDR1 ENHRY, CDR2 SYGVKD. V lost 4 bases and J lost 4, with 13 bases in between. CDR3 sequence reads: CAISVGQRATEAFF. In nucleotides, the CDR3 is TGTGCCATCAGTGTAGGTCAGAGGGCCACTGAAGCTTTCTTT.

The CDR3 spells CASSMPLQSPRAKNIQYF. In nucleotides, the CDR3 is TGTGCCAGCAGCATGCCACTGCAGTCGCCCCGAGCCAAAAACATTCAGTACTTC. The rearrangement uses TRBV6-1 and TRBJ2-4; no reliable D call. CDR3 length: 18 amino acids. V was clipped by 6 bases and J by 0 bases, with 21 bases between them. The germline V gene encodes CDR1 MNHNS and CDR2 SASEGT.

The chain has TRBV10-3 and TRBJ1-5; TRBD1 matches at 12 bases. The V segment lost 0 bases and the J segment 1 base; nucleotides outside the gene matches: 4. Germline CDR1 reads ENHRY; CDR2 reads SYGVKD. The CDR3 has 18 residues. The DNA of the CDR3 is TGTGCCATCAGTGAGTCGGGGACAGGGGGCTTAAGCAATCAGCCCCAGCATTTT. Protein sequence: CAISESGTGGLSNQPQHF.

The genes are TRBV27 and TRBJ2-3, with D maybe TRBD2 (5 bases). The V gene lost 3 bases and the J gene lost 6 bases, with 13 bases spanning the gap. Germline V gene sequence: CDR1 MNHEY, CDR2 SMNVEV (reference sequence). The CDR3 extends over 14 amino acids. The CDR3 reads CASSLRAGHDTQYF. The CDR3 nucleotides read TGTGCCAGCAGTTTGAGGGCTGGGCACGATACGCAGTATTTT.

V usage is TRBV9 and J usage is TRBJ1-6; no reliable D call. CDR3 length equals 13 residues. Trimming stripped 3 bases from V and 5 bases from J, with 6 bases between. From germline, CDR1 is SGDLS and CDR2 YYNGEE. CDR3 region: CASSAGHNSPLHF. The DNA of the CDR3 is TGTGCCAGCAGCGCTGGTCATAATTCACCCCTCCACTTT.